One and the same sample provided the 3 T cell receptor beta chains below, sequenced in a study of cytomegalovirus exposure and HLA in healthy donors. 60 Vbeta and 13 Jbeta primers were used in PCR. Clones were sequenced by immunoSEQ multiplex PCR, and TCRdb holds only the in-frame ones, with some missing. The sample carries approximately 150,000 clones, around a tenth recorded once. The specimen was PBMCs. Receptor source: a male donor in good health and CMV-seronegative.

CDR3 protein: CSASLTYGYTF. The CDR3 DNA is TGCAGCGCATCCCTAACCTATGGCTACACCTTC. The chain links TRBV29-1 to TRBJ1-2; D not certain. V dropped 7 bases and J dropped 4 bases, with 10 bases sitting between them. The CDR3 sequence is 11 residues long. CDR1 and CDR2 (germline): SQVTM, ANQGSEA.

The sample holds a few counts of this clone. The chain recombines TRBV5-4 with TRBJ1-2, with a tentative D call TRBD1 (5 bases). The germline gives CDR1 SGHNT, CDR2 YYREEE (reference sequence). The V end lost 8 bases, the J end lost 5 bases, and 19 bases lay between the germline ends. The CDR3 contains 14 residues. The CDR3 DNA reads TGTGCCAGTGCGATGGGGCCTGTGGGGTATGGCTACACCTTC. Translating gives CASAMGPVGYGYTF. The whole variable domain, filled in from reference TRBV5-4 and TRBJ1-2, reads ETGVTQSPTHLIKTRGQQVTLRCSSQSGHNTVSWYQQALGQGPQFIFQYYREEENGRGNFPPRFSGLQFPNYSSELNVNALELDDSALYLCASAMGPVGYGYTFGSGTRLTVV.

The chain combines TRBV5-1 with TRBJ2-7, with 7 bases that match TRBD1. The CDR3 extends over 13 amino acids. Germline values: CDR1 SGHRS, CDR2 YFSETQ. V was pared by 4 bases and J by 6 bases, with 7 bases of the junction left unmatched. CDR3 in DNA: TGCGCCAGCAGCAGCGGACAGGTCCCCGAGCAGTACTTC. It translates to CASSSGQVPEQYF.